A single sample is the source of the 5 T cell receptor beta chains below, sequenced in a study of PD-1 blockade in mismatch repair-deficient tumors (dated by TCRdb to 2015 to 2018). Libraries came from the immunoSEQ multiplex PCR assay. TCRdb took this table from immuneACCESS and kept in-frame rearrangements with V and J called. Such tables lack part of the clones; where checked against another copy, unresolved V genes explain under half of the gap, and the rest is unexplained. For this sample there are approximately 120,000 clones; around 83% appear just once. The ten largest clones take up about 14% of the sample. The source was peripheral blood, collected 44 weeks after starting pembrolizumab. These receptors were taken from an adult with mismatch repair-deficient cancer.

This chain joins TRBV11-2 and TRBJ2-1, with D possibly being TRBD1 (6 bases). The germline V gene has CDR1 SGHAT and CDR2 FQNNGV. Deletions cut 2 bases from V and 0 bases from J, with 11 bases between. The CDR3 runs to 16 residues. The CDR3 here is CASSLSGQISYNEQFF. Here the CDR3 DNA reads TGTGCCAGCAGCTTAAGCGGACAGATCTCCTACAATGAGCAGTTCTTC.

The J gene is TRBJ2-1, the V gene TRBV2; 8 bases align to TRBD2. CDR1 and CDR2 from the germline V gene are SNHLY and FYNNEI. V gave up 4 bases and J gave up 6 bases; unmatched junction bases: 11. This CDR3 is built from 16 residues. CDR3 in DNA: TGTGCCAGCAGTGTACAGCGGGAGCGACACAGCAATGAGCAGTTCTTC. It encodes CASSVQRERHSNEQFF.

The CDR3, as DNA: TGTGCCAGCAGTGCGTGGGAGACCCAGTACTTC. Encoded protein: CASSAWETQYF. The rearrangement uses TRBV28 and TRBJ2-5; no firm D call. The CDR3 spans 11 residues. CDR1 is MDHEN, CDR2 SYDVKM, per germline. The V and J ends lost 5 bases and 5 bases respectively, with 6 bases between them.

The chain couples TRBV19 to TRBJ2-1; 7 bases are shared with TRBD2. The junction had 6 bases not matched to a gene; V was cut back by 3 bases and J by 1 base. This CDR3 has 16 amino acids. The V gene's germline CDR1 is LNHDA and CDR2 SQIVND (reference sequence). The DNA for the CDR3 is TGTGCCAGTAGTATTATGGCGGGGGAATCCTACAATGAGCAGTTCTTC. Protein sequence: CASSIMAGESYNEQFF.

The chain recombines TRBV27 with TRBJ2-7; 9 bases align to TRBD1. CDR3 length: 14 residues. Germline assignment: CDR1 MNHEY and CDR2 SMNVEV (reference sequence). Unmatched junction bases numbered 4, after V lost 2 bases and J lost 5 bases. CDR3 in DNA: TGTGCCAGCAGTTTAGGGACAGGGTGGAACGAGCAGTACTTC. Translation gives CASSLGTGWNEQYF.